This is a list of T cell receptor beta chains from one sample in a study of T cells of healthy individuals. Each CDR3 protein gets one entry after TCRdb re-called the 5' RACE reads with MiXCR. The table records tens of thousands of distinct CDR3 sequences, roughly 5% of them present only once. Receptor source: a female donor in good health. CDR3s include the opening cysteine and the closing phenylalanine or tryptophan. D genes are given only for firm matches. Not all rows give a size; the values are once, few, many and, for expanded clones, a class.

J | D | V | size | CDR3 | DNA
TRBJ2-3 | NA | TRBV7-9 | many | CASSLHTSIVADTQYF | TGTGCCAGCAGCCTGCATACTAGTATTGTAGCAGATACGCAGTATTTT
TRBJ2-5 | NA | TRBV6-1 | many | CASSTWGPQETQYF | TGTGCCAGCAGTACCTGGGGACCCCAAGAGACCCAGTACTTC
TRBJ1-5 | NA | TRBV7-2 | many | CASSATEAQPQHF | TGTGCCAGCAGCGCTACAGAGGCCCAGCCCCAGCATTTT
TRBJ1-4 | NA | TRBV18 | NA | CASSPTGRKEKLFF | TGTGCCAGCTCACCTACAGGGCGTAAGGAAAAACTGTTTTTT
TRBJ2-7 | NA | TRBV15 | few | CATSRDQGRSYEQYF | TGTGCCACCAGCAGAGATCAGGGTCGATCCTACGAGCAGTACTTC
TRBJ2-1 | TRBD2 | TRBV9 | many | CASSAGLGAYNEQFF | TGTGCCAGCAGCGCGGGACTAGGGGCTTACAATGAGCAGTTCTTC
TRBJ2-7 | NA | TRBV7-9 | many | CASSLGGLGFDEQYF | TGTGCCAGCAGCTTAGGGGGGCTGGGCTTTGACGAGCAGTACTTC
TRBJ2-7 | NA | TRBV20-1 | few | CSARSGAGIGYEQYF | TGCAGTGCTAGGTCTGGGGCAGGCATAGGCTACGAGCAGTACTTC
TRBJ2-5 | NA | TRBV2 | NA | CASSASIGYQETQYF | TGTGCCAGCAGTGCCAGCATCGGGTACCAAGAGACCCAGTACTTC
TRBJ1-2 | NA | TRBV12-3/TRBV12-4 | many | CASSLGSGNYGYTF | TGTGCCAGCAGTTTGGGCAGTGGGAACTATGGCTACACCTTC
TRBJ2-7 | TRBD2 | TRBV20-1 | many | CSARKREGNEQYF | TGCAGTGCTAGGAAGCGGGAGGGCAACGAGCAGTACTTC
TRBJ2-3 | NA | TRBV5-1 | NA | CASRRARSLHTDTQYF | TGCGCCAGCAGACGAGCCCGTTCCCTTCACACAGATACGCAGTATTTT
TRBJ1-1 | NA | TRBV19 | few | CASRRNGYTEAFF | TGTGCCAGTCGGAGGAACGGATACACTGAAGCTTTCTTT
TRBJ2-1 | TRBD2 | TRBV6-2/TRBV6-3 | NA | CASSWGTSGGHEQFF | TGTGCCAGCAGTTGGGGGACTAGCGGTGGGCATGAGCAGTTCTTC
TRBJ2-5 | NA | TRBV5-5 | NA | CASNVQPIQETQYF | TGTGCCAGCAATGTACAGCCGATCCAAGAGACCCAGTACTTC
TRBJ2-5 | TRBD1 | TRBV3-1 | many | CASSSRTGEQETQYF | TGTGCCAGCAGCTCCAGGACAGGGGAACAAGAGACCCAGTACTTC
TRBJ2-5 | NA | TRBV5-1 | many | CASSLIEQETQYF | TGCGCCAGCAGCTTGATTGAGCAAGAGACCCAGTACTTC
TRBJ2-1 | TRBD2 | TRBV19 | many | CASSISSGRMNEQFF | TGTGCCAGTAGTATAAGTAGCGGGAGGATGAATGAGCAGTTCTTC
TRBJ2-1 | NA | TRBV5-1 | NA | CASSLGDDEQFF | TGCGCCAGCAGCTTGGGGGACGATGAGCAGTTCTTC
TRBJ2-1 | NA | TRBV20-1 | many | CSARDALGSGWRNEQFF | TGCAGTGCTAGAGATGCTTTGGGTAGTGGTTGGAGAAATGAGCAGTTCTTC
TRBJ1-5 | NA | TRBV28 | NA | CASSLPGVRNQPQHF | TGTGCCAGCAGTTTACCGGGGGTCCGCAATCAGCCCCAGCATTTT
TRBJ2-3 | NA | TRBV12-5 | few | CASGRDGSTDTQYF | TGTGCTAGTGGGAGGGACGGGAGCACAGATACGCAGTATTTT
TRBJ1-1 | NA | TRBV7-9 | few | CASSPYAGHRNTEAFF | TGTGCCAGCAGCCCCTACGCAGGACACAGGAACACTGAAGCTTTCTTT
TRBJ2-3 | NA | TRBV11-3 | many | CASSFTGSTDTQYF | TGTGCCAGCAGCTTTACGGGAAGCACAGATACGCAGTATTTT
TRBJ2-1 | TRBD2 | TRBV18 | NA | CASSPIAGGLDEQFF | TGTGCCAGCTCACCAATAGCGGGAGGTTTGGATGAGCAGTTCTTC
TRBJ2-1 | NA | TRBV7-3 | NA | CASSPGTGTSYNEQFF | TGTGCCAGCAGCCCCGGCACCGGAACCTCCTACAATGAGCAGTTCTTC
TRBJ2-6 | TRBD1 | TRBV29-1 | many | CSVRDSSSGGANVLTF | TGCAGCGTAAGGGACAGCTCGTCGGGTGGGGCCAACGTCCTGACTTTC
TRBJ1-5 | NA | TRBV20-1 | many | CSARDSELSNQPQHF | TGCAGTGCTAGGGACAGTGAACTCAGCAATCAGCCCCAGCATTTT
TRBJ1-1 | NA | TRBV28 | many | CASSLRIGLNTEAFF | TGTGCCAGCAGTTTAAGGATCGGTTTGAACACTGAAGCTTTCTTT
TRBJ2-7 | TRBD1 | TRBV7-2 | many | CASSSGTGTQYF | TGTGCCAGCAGCTCAGGGACAGGCACACAGTACTTC
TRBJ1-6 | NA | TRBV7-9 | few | CASRERGRSPLHF | TGTGCCAGCAGGGAACGGGGCCGTTCACCCCTCCACTTT
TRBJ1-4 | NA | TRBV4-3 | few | CASSLRGKSDEKLFF | TGCGCCAGCAGCCTCCGCGGCAAGTCCGATGAAAAACTGTTTTTT
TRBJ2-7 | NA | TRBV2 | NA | CASNRGALSYEQYF | TGTGCCAGCAATCGGGGGGCTCTCTCCTACGAGCAGTACTTC
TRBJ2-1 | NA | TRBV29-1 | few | CSPGPDGNEQFF | TGCAGCCCGGGACCTGACGGCAATGAGCAGTTCTTC
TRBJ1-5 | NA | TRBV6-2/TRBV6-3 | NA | CASSAYVQPQHF | TGTGCCAGCAGTGCGTATGTGCAGCCCCAGCATTTT
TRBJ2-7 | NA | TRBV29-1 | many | CSVEGIGGSYEQYF | TGCAGCGTTGAGGGAATTGGCGGCAGCTACGAGCAGTACTTC
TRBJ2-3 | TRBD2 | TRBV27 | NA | CASRELAGVRTDTQYF | TGTGCCAGCAGAGAACTAGCGGGAGTGAGGACAGATACGCAGTATTTT
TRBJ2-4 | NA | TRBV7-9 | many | CASSWDLANIQYF | TGTGCCAGCAGCTGGGACCTAGCCAACATTCAGTACTTC
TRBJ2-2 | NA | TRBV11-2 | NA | CASSPPAGELFF | TGTGCCAGCAGCCCCCCAGCCGGGGAGCTGTTTTTT
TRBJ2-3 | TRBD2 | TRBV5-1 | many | CASSPTSGESTDTQYF | TGCGCCAGCAGTCCTACTAGCGGGGAATCCACAGATACGCAGTATTTT
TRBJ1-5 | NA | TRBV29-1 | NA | CSVGGGKAGQPQHF | TGCAGCGTTGGGGGAGGCAAAGCGGGGCAGCCCCAGCATTTT
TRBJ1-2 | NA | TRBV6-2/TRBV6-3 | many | CASSTAGVDGYTF | TGTGCCAGCAGTACCGCAGGGGTGGATGGCTACACCTTC
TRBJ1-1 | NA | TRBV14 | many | CASSHYPNTEAFF | TGTGCCAGCAGCCACTACCCTAACACTGAAGCTTTCTTT
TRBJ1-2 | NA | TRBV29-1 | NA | CSVPAGKVSHGYTF | TGCAGCGTTCCGGCAGGGAAGGTCAGCCATGGCTACACCTTC